This entry describes one T cell receptor beta chain. The data derive from a study of T cells in narcolepsy. Assay used: immunoSEQ multiplex PCR; TCRdb lists only in-frame clones, some missing. The sample carries tens of thousands of clones, 85% recorded once. Germline lookup yields CDR1 LNHDA and CDR2 SQIVND (reference sequence). There are 17 residues in the CDR3. The V end lost 3 bases, the J end lost 0 bases, and 18 bases lay between the germline ends. This sequence was found in a human donor with narcolepsy. The chain links TRBV19 to TRBJ2-7, with a possible D match to TRBD1 (6 bases). Specimen: CD45RA- memory CD4+ T cells from PBMCs. This CDR3 reads CASSISRDTSTSYEQYF. The CDR3 DNA follows: TGTGCCAGTAGTATCTCTCGGGACACCTCCACCTCCTACGAGCAGTACTTC.